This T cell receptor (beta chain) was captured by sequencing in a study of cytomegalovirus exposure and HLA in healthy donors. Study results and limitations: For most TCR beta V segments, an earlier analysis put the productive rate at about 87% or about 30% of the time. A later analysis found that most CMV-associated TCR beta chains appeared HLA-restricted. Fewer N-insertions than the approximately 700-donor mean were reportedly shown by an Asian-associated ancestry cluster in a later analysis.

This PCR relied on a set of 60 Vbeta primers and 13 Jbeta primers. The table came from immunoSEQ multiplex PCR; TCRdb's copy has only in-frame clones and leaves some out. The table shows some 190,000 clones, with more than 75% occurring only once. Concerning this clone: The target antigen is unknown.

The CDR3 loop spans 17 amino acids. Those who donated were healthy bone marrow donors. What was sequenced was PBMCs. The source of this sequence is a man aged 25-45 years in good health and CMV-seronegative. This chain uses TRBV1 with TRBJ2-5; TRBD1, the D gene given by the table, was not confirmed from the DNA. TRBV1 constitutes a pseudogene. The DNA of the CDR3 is TGCACCAGCCAAAACAGGGAGCCGAACTCATACCAAGAGACCCAGTACTTC. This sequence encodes CTSQNREPNSYQETQYF.